This entry lists 9 T cell receptor beta chains sequenced from one sample in a study of identical twins. TCRdb reanalysed the 5' RACE reads using MiXCR and keeps one entry per CDR3 protein. The table lists about 470,000 distinct CDR3 sequences, around 24% of them singletons, with 2.9% in the top ten. This sample also appeared in a second study, on T cells expressing NK-cell markers.

Sequencing input: CD4+ T cells sorted from blood. The receptor source for this set is a woman aged 18 to 35 in good health.

The sample holds a few counts of this clonotype. This chain links TRBV10-3 with TRBJ2-3, with D possibly being TRBD2 (5 bases). Germline CDR1 is ENHRY and CDR2 is SYGVKD. This CDR3 has 13 residues. Trimming took 6 bases from V and 7 from J, leaving 14 bases between them. CDR3 DNA: TGTGCCATCAGGGACTCTCAACCCTATACGCAGTATTTT. Translation gives CAIRDSQPYTQYF.

The chain couples TRBV5-1 to TRBJ1-1, with D possibly TRBD1 on 6 matching bases. Trimming removed 4 bases at V and 0 bases at J, with 13 bases between. The CDR3 contains 15 residues. Germline V gene data show CDR1 as SGHRS and CDR2 as YFSETQ. CDR3 bases: TGCGCCAGCAGCCGCAGGGGTATTGTGAACACTGAAGCTTTCTTT. Amino acids: CASSRRGIVNTEAFF. The full variable domain, completed using reference TRBV5-1 and TRBJ1-1, is KAGVTQTPRYLIKTRGQQVTLSCSPISGHRSVSWYQQTPGQGLQFLFEYFSETQRNKGNFPGRFSGRQFSNSRSEMNVSTLELGDSALYLCASSRRGIVNTEAFFGQGTRLTVV.

The gene calls are TRBV11-2 and TRBJ2-7, with D unclear. This CDR3 spans 15 amino acids. The V end lost 1 base, the J end lost 2 bases, and 12 bases lay between the germline ends. Germline V gene sequence: CDR1 SGHAT, CDR2 FQNNGV. The CDR3 bases are TGTGCCAGCAGCTTAGCCCCGGGCCCCCCCTACGAGCAGTACTTC. This codes for CASSLAPGPPYEQYF.

This clonotype showed up just a few times. The gene calls are TRBV2 and TRBJ2-3, with D hard to call. V dropped 6 bases and J dropped 4 bases, with 5 bases sitting between them. The CDR3 runs to 11 residues. Germline CDR1 SNHLY, CDR2 FYNNEI. CDR3 coding DNA: TGTGCCAGCAGAGAGTCAGATACGCAGTATTTT. Its translation is CASRESDTQYF.

V usage is TRBV20-1 and J usage is TRBJ1-3, with D unclear. Trimming shortened V by 3 bases and J by 0 bases, and 6 bases separated the two germline ends. Germline lookup yields CDR1 DFQATT and CDR2 SNEGSKA (reference sequence). The CDR3 is 13 residues long. The CDR3 nucleotides read TGCAGTGCTAGGGCCCCCTCTGGAAACACCATATATTTT. Protein: CSARAPSGNTIYF.

This clonotype was counted at least ten times. The V and J genes are TRBV12-5 and TRBJ2-3; TRBD2 aligns across 9 bases. The CDR3 sequence is 17 residues long. From germline, CDR1 is LGHNT and CDR2 FRNRAP. The V gene end was trimmed by 1 base and the J gene end by 0 bases; junction bases not matched to a gene: 5. The CDR3 loop is CASGLGLAGTSTDTQYF. In nucleotides, the CDR3 is TGTGCTAGTGGTTTGGGCCTAGCGGGGACTAGCACAGATACGCAGTATTTT.

This clonotype was recorded a few times. The V call is TRBV12-3 or TRBV12-4, the J call TRBJ2-2, with no clear D. V was pared by 3 bases and J by 3 bases, with 8 bases between. This CDR3 has 14 residues. CDR3 sequence (DNA): TGTGCCAGCAGTTTCCACTCCGACACCGGGGAGCTGTTTTTT. Protein sequence: CASSFHSDTGELFF.

This clonotype was detected a few times. The rearrangement uses TRBV9 and TRBJ1-1, with 10 positions matching TRBD1. Losses at the gene ends were 2 bases for V and 3 bases for J; bases not matched to a gene: 1. The V gene's germline CDR1 is SGDLS and CDR2 YYNGEE. This CDR3 has 14 residues. The CDR3 protein is CASSVGQGHTEAFF. The CDR3 coding sequence is TGTGCCAGCAGCGTGGGACAGGGGCACACTGAAGCTTTCTTT. Combining the CDR3 with reference TRBV9 and TRBJ1-1 gives the whole variable domain DSGVTQTPKHLITATGQRVTLRCSPRSGDLSVYWYQQSLDQGLQFLIQYYNGEERAKGNILERFSAQQFPDLHSELNLSSLELGDSALYFCASSVGQGHTEAFFGQGTRLTVV.

V gene TRBV2 combines with J gene TRBJ2-7; D call uncertain. Per germline, CDR1 SNHLY and CDR2 FYNNEI. There are 13 residues in the CDR3. V gave up 1 base and J gave up 6 bases, with 10 bases separating them. Here the CDR3 DNA reads TGTGCCAGCAGTGAAGTCTGGGGTGGCGAGCAGTACTTC. It translates to CASSEVWGGEQYF.